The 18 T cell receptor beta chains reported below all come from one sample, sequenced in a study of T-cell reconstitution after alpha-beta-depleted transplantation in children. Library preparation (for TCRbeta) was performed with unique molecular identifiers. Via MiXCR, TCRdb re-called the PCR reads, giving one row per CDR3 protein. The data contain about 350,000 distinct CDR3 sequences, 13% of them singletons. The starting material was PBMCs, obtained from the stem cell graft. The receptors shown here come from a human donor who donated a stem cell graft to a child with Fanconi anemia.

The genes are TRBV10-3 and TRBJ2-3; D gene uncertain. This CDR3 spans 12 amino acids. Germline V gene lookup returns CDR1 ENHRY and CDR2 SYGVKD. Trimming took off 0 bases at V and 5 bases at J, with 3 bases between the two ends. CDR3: CAISESGDTQYF. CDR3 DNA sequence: TGTGCCATCAGTGAGTCGGGAGATACGCAGTATTTT.

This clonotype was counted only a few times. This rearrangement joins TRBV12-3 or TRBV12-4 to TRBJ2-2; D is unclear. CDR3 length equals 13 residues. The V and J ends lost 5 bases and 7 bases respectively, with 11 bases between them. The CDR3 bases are TGTGCCAGCAGTCCCATTTCGGGCGGGGAGCTGTTTTTT. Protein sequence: CASSPISGGELFF.

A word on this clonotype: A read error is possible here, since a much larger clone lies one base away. The CDR3 spells CGSSQDPGLGYTF. For the CDR3, the DNA is TGTGGCAGCAGCCAAGATCCCGGGCTGGGCTACACCTTC. The J gene is TRBJ1-2, the V gene TRBV14; D unclear. The CDR3 is 13 amino acids. CDR1 is SGHDN, CDR2 FVKESK, per germline.

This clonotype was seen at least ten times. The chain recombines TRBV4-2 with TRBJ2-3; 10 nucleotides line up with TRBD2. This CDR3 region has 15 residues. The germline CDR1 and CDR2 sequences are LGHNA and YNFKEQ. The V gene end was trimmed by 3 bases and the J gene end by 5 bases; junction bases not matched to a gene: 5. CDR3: CASSQERGGRDTQYF. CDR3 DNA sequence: TGTGCCAGCAGCCAGGAGCGGGGGGGCCGAGATACGCAGTATTTT.

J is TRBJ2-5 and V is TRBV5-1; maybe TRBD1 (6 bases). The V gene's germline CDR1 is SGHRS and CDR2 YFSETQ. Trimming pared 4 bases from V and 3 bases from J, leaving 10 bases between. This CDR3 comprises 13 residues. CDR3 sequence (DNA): TGCGCCAGCAGCCGGGGACACGAAGAGACCCAGTACTTC. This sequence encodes CASSRGHEETQYF.

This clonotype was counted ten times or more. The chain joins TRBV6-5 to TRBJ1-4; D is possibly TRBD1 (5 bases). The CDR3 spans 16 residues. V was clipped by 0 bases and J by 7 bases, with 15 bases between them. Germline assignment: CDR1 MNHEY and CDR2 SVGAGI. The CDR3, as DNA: TGTGCCAGCAGTTACTCCACCGGGGCGCGAGGTGAAAAACTGTTTTTT. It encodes CASSYSTGARGEKLFF.

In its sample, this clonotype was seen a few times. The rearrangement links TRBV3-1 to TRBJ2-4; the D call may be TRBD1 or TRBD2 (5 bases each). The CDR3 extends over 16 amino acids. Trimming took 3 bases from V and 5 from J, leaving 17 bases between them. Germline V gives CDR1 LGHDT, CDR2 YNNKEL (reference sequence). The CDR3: CASSQGVSPEENIQYF. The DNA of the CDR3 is TGTGCCAGCAGCCAGGGGGTATCACCGGAGGAAAACATTCAGTACTTC.

CDR3 DNA sequence: TGCGCCAGCAGCCCCCCTCCAGGGGCCCTCCAGCAGTCCTTCTATGGCTACACCTTC. It is translated as CASSPPPGALQQSFYGYTF. This chain connects TRBV4-1 to TRBJ1-2; the D gene is possibly TRBD1 (6 bases). Germline V CDR1 and CDR2: MGHRA, YSYEKL. This CDR3 region has 19 residues. V lost 4 bases and J 4 bases, leaving 28 bases between the germline ends.

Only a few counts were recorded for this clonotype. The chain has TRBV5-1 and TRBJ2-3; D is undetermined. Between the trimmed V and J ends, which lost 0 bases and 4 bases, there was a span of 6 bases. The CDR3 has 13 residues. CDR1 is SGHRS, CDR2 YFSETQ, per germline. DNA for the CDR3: TGCGCCAGCAGCTTGGCCTCGCCAGATACGCAGTATTTT. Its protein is CASSLASPDTQYF.

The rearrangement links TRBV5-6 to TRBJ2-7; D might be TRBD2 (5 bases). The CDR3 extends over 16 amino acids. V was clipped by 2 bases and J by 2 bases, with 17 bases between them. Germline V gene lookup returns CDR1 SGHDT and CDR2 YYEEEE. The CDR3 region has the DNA TGTGCCAGCAGCTTTCCTACGGCTCGAGGGCCCTACGAGCAGTACTTC. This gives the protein CASSFPTARGPYEQYF.

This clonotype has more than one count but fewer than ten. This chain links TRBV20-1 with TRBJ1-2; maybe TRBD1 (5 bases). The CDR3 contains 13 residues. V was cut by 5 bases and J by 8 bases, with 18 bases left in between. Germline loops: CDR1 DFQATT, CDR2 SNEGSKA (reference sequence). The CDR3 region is CSAPPTGKAGYTF. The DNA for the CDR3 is TGCAGTGCTCCTCCTACAGGAAAAGCCGGCTACACCTTC.

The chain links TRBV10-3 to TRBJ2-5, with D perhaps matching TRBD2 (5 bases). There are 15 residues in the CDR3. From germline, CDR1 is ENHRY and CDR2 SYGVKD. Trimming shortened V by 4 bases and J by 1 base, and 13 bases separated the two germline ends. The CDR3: CAISVNYRGQETQYF. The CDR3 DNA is TGTGCCATCAGTGTAAACTACCGGGGCCAAGAGACCCAGTACTTC.

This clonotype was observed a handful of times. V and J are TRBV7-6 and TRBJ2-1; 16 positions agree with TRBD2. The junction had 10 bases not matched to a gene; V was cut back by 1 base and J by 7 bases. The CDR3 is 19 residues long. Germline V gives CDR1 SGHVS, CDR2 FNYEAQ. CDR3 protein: CASSLVGLAGGLSGNEQFF. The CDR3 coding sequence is TGTGCCAGCAGCTTAGTGGGACTAGCGGGGGGGCTATCAGGGAATGAGCAGTTCTTC.

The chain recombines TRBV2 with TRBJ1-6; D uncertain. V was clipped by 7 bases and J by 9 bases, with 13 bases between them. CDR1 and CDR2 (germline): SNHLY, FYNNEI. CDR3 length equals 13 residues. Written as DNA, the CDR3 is TGTGCCAGCACCGGCGAGTGGATTTCACCCCTCCACTTT. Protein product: CASTGEWISPLHF.

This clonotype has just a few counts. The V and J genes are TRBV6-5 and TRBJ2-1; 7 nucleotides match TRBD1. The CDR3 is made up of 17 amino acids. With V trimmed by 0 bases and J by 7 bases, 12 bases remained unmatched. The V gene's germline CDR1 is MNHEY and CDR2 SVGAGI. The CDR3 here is CASSYSLGRGRGNEQFF. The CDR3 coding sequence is TGTGCCAGCAGTTACTCCTTGGGAAGGGGGCGCGGAAATGAGCAGTTCTTC.

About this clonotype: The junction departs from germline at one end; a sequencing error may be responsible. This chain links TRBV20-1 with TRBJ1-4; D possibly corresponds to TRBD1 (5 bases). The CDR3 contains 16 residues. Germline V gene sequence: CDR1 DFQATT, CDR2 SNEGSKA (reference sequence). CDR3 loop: CSARDLDGALRGKLYF. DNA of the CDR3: TGCAGTGCTAGAGATTTGGACGGAGCCCTGAGGGGAAAACTGTATTTT.

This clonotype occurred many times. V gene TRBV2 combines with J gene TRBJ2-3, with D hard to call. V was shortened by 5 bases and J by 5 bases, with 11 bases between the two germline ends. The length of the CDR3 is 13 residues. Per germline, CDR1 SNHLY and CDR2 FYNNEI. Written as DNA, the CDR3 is TGTGCCAGCAGTCTTTATCAAGTAGATACGCAGTATTTT. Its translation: CASSLYQVDTQYF.

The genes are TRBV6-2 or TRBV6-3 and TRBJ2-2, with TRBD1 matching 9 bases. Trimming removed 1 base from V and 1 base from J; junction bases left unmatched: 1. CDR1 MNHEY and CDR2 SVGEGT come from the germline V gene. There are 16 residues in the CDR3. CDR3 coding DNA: TGTGCCAGCAGTTACTTGGGACAGGGGAACACCGGGGAGCTGTTTTTT. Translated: CASSYLGQGNTGELFF.